Only a few counts were recorded for the clone carrying this T cell receptor beta chain. Its antigen is still unknown. Use of 60 Vbeta and 13 Jbeta primers characterized the PCR. Assay used: immunoSEQ multiplex PCR; TCRdb lists only in-frame clones, some missing. In the table there are some 120,000 clones, 70% to 80% of which are singletons. The entry originates in a study of cytomegalovirus exposure and HLA in healthy donors. Study-wide findings and caveats: Among donors in an Asian-associated ancestry cluster, a later analysis reportedly found fewer N-insertions than the roughly 700-donor mean. Common viral pathogens (according to a later analysis) appeared linked to several of the most significant clusters. Roughly even sequencing depth across donors was the assumption behind the presence/absence analyses.

The sample taken for sequencing was PBMCs. The receptor's source is a man in his forties or fifties in good health and CMV-seronegative.

For the CDR3, the DNA is TGCGCCAGCAGCCAAGACAGGGGTGAGAATCAGCCCCAGCATTTT. This translates into CASSQDRGENQPQHF. The rearrangement links TRBV4-1 to TRBJ1-5, with D maybe TRBD1 (6 bases). This CDR3 is built from 15 residues. Looked up from germline, CDR1 is MGHRA and CDR2 is YSYEKL. The V and J ends lost 0 bases and 4 bases respectively, with 10 bases between them.